What follows are 18 T cell receptor beta chains derived from one specimen sequenced in a study of blood T cell repertoires in COVID-19. Using immunoSEQ multiplex PCR, the repertoire was profiled, and TCRdb retains in-frame clones only, with some absent. This repertoire shows 80,000 to 95,000 clones, roughly 76% found once; its top ten account for approximately 19%. The sample comprised peripheral blood. The receptor set was obtained from a woman at least 80 years old with active or convalescent COVID-19.

CDR3 sequence: CASSLFITGGLVNEQFF. Here the CDR3 DNA reads TGTGCCAGCAGCTTATTTATCACGGGGGGGCTGGTCAATGAGCAGTTCTTC. The genes are TRBV7-8 and TRBJ2-1; 8 bases line up with TRBD2. V was clipped by 2 bases and J by 6 bases; unmatched bases: 12. Germline values: CDR1 SGHVS, CDR2 FQNEAQ. The CDR3 runs 17 residues.

V gene TRBV19 combines with J gene TRBJ1-4; the D is unclear. V gave up 2 bases and J gave up 4 bases, with 8 bases separating them. Germline loops: CDR1 LNHDA, CDR2 SQIVND (reference sequence). The CDR3 runs to 14 residues. Written as DNA, the CDR3 is TGTGCCAGTAGTATAACGGGAAATAATGAAAAACTGTTTTTT. This gives the protein CASSITGNNEKLFF.

This sequence joins TRBV7-9 and TRBJ2-3, with TRBD2 identical over 10 bases. This CDR3 region has 15 residues. Germline-derived CDR1 and CDR2 are SEHNR and FQNEAQ (reference sequence). Trimming removed 2 bases from V and 4 bases from J; junction bases left unmatched: 3. The CDR3 sequence is CASSLTAGGPDTQYF. As DNA, the CDR3 is TGTGCCAGCAGCTTAACAGCGGGGGGGCCAGATACGCAGTATTTT.

The chain employs TRBV11-3 and TRBJ2-2; possible D gene TRBD1, 5 bases. The germline gives CDR1 SGHNT, CDR2 YENEEA. This CDR3 comprises 15 residues. Trimming pared 5 bases from V and 0 bases from J, leaving 10 bases between. The CDR3 nucleotides read TGTGCCAGCAGCCCAGGGTTCCCGAACACCGGGGAGCTGTTTTTT. Its translation is CASSPGFPNTGELFF.

The chain couples TRBV5-6 to TRBJ2-5, with 11 bases aligning to TRBD1. Looked up from germline, CDR1 is SGHDT and CDR2 is YYEEEE. The CDR3 has 16 amino acids. The V segment lost 2 bases and the J segment 4 bases; nucleotides outside the gene matches: 7. CDR3 nucleotides: TGTGCCAGCAGCTTTCGTGGACAGGGGGCAGGAGAGACCCAGTACTTC. Translating gives CASSFRGQGAGETQYF.

This chain links TRBV11-2 with TRBJ2-2, with 9 nucleotides matching TRBD2. The trim removed 2 bases at V and 6 bases at J, leaving 4 bases unmatched. The CDR3 totals 15 residues. The V gene's germline CDR1 is SGHAT and CDR2 FQNNGV. CDR3 bases: TGTGCCAGCAGCTTAAGTCGCGGGGGGGCCGGGGAGCTGTTTTTT. It translates to CASSLSRGGAGELFF.

V is TRBV2 and J is TRBJ1-4, with 9 bases identical to TRBD1. The CDR3 extends over 17 amino acids. The germline gives CDR1 SNHLY, CDR2 FYNNEI. V trimming: 0 bases; J trimming: 3 bases; junction bases outside the gene matches: 5. The DNA for the CDR3 is TGTGCCAGCAGTGAAGCGGACAGGGGTTCGTCTAATGAAAAACTGTTTTTT. It codes for CASSEADRGSSNEKLFF.

A single count supports this clone. Compared with germline, one end of the junction differs, possibly owing to a read error. V is TRBV7-7 and J is TRBJ2-1; 12 nucleotides line up with TRBD2. The germline V gene encodes CDR1 SSHAT and CDR2 FNYEAQ (reference sequence). The CDR3 spans 15 residues. The chain's CDR3 is CASSPLTSGGFEQFF. DNA for the CDR3: TGTGCTAGCAGCCCCCTGACTAGCGGGGGATTTGAGCAGTTCTTC. Looking up the rest from reference TRBV7-7 and TRBJ2-1 gives the full variable domain: GAGVSQSPRYKVTKRGQDVTLRCDPISSHATLYWYQQALGQGPEFLTYFNYEAQPDKSGLPSDRFSAERPEGSISTLTIQRTEQRDSAMYRCASSPLTSGGFEQFFGPGTRLTVL.

The genes are TRBV30 and TRBJ1-6; possible D gene TRBD1, 6 bases. Between the trimmed V and J ends, which lost 3 bases and 10 bases, there was a span of 10 bases. This CDR3 has 12 residues. Germline CDR1 GTSNPN, CDR2 SVGIG (reference sequence). Here the CDR3 reads CAWSQGNSPLHF. CDR3 in DNA: TGTGCCTGGAGCCAGGGGAACTCACCCCTCCACTTT.

This rearrangement joins TRBV5-1 to TRBJ2-5; no clear D. Trimming removed 4 bases from V and 3 bases from J, with 4 bases in between. CDR1 and CDR2 from the germline V gene are SGHRS and YFSETQ. This CDR3 comprises 11 residues. In nucleotides, the CDR3 is TGCGCCAGCAGCGTAAAAGAGACCCAGTACTTC. This encodes CASSVKETQYF.

V and J are TRBV3-1 (or the pseudogene TRBV3-2) and TRBJ1-1; maybe TRBD1 (5 bases). There are 13 residues in the CDR3. Germline V gene lookup returns CDR1 LGHDT and CDR2 YNNKEL (reference sequence). Trimming took 1 base from V and 8 from J, leaving 11 bases between them. The CDR3 spells CASSQAGGWEAFF. In nucleotides, the CDR3 is TGTGCCAGCAGCCAAGCGGGGGGTTGGGAAGCTTTCTTT.

The chain uses TRBV5-1 and TRBJ2-5; D not certain. The V and J ends lost 2 bases and 1 base respectively, with 15 bases between them. The CDR3 totals 16 residues. CDR1 is SGHRS, CDR2 YFSETQ, per germline. This chain's CDR3 is CASSFQIGLAQETQYF. DNA of the CDR3: TGCGCCAGCAGCTTTCAGATTGGCCTGGCCCAAGAGACCCAGTACTTC.

The V and J genes are TRBV27 and TRBJ2-1, with 9 bases fitting TRBD2. J gave up 9 bases and V 4 bases, and 16 bases lay outside the gene matches. Germline V CDR1 and CDR2: MNHEY, SMNVEV (reference sequence). The CDR3 extends over 17 amino acids. The DNA for the CDR3 is TGTGCCAGCAGTTGGGGCGTCGGCGGGGGGGCCTTTACTGAGCAGTTCTTC. Residues: CASSWGVGGGAFTEQFF.

This clone was observed once. V and J are TRBV5-5 and TRBJ2-7; possible D gene TRBD2, 5 bases. CDR1 is SGHKS, CDR2 YYEKEE, per germline (reference sequence). V lost 1 base and J 3 bases, leaving 14 bases between the germline ends. CDR3 length: 15 amino acids. This CDR3 is CASSLSSGVFYEQYF. The CDR3 region has the DNA TGTGCCAGCAGCTTGAGCTCCGGGGTGTTCTACGAGCAGTACTTC.

The chain recombines TRBV10-1 with TRBJ2-1; 7 bases fit TRBD2. CDR1 WNHNN and CDR2 SYGVQD come from the germline V gene (reference sequence). After removal of 5 bases from V and 2 bases from J, the junction contained 6 bases not matched to a gene. The CDR3 spans 15 residues. The CDR3 here is CASSSIGTTYNEQFF. Here the CDR3 DNA reads TGCGCCAGCAGTAGTATCGGGACTACCTACAATGAGCAGTTCTTC.

The chain links TRBV18 to TRBJ1-4; D is uncertain. Between the trimmed V and J ends, which lost 10 bases and 5 bases, there was a span of 17 bases. This CDR3 has 14 amino acids. The V gene's germline CDR1 is KGHSH and CDR2 LQKENI. The CDR3 sequence is CATRRGGENEKLFF. The CDR3 DNA sequence: TGTGCCACCCGACGGGGAGGAGAGAATGAAAAACTGTTTTTT.

The chain recombines TRBV5-4 with TRBJ2-7, with 12 nucleotides matching TRBD1. Germline loops: CDR1 SGHNT, CDR2 YYREEE (reference sequence). CDR3 length equals 15 residues. V lost 4 bases and J lost 6; bases outside the gene matches: 8. CDR3 bases: TGTGCCAGCAGCCCGGGACAGGGGGCGCATAGCGAGCAGTACTTC. It yields the protein CASSPGQGAHSEQYF.

This clone showed up just once. CDR3 DNA sequence: TGCGCCAGCAGCCTCTTCTTTGGTTCCACCTTCGGTGGCTACACCTTC. It translates to CASSLFFGSTFGGYTF. V usage is TRBV4-1 and J usage is TRBJ1-2; D not certain. V shed 4 bases and J shed 7 bases, with 22 bases lying between them. The CDR3 has 16 amino acids. In germline, CDR1 is MGHRA, CDR2 YSYEKL.